This is a list of T cell receptor beta chains from one sample in a study of OX40 agonist ivuxolimab in advanced cancers. TCRdb's table, derived via immunoSEQ multiplex PCR, lists solely in-frame clones and lacks some. The data contain 45,000 or so clones, 80% to 90% of them seen just once; the ten biggest clones take up 2.6%. The source material was CD4+ or CD8+ T cells sorted from blood, sampled in a trial of the OX40 agonist ivuxolimab. These receptor sequences come from an adult with an advanced solid tumor such as melanoma, head and neck, liver or kidney cancer. Both conserved end residues are trimmed from each CDR3. Fields, in order: J gene, V gene, D gene, CDR3 protein. D genes are given only for firm matches.

J: TRBJ1-5
V: TRBV30
D: -
CDR3: AWASRGNQPQH

J: TRBJ1-2
V: TRBV7-2
D: -
CDR3: ASSLGGSGVLYGYT

J: TRBJ1-6
V: TRBV19
D: TRBD1
CDR3: ASSGTGGMYNSPLH

J: TRBJ2-2
V: TRBV4-2
D: TRBD2
CDR3: ASSSTGGGTGELF

J: TRBJ2-3
V: TRBV5-1
D: TRBD1
CDR3: ASSKGQKDSDTQY

J: TRBJ1-5
V: TRBV4-1
D: -
CDR3: ASSHGFINQPQH

J: TRBJ1-4
V: TRBV7-9
D: -
CDR3: ASSPGRGRNEKLF

J: TRBJ1-1
V: TRBV5-1
D: TRBD1
CDR3: ASTSTGGVTEAF

J: TRBJ2-2
V: TRBV11-2
D: TRBD2
CDR3: ASSPGGGLANTGELF

J: TRBJ2-7
V: TRBV6-1
D: TRBD1
CDR3: ASSGDRAVY

J: TRBJ2-1
V: TRBV11-3
D: -
CDR3: ASSLANEQF

J: TRBJ2-1
V: TRBV27
D: TRBD2
CDR3: ASGLAGEEQF

J: TRBJ2-1
V: TRBV9
D: -
CDR3: ASSVDPGAKGNEQF

J: TRBJ2-7
V: TRBV6-5
D: TRBD1
CDR3: ASSAGGAEQY

J: TRBJ2-3
V: TRBV9
D: -
CDR3: ASSVWDTDTQY

J: TRBJ1-3
V: TRBV19
D: -
CDR3: ASSGIRASSGNTIY

J: TRBJ1-6
V: TRBV5-6
D: -
CDR3: ASSLGGNTRSSPLH

J: TRBJ2-2
V: TRBV7-6
D: -
CDR3: ASSSRQGLNTGELF

J: TRBJ2-1
V: TRBV4-1
D: TRBD2
CDR3: ASSQDVIAGKKQF

J: TRBJ2-3
V: TRBV4-3
D: -
CDR3: ASSLNSGAADTQY

J: TRBJ2-1
V: TRBV10-3
D: TRBD2
CDR3: AITGLAGGQTHNEQF

J: TRBJ1-2
V: TRBV15
D: -
CDR3: ATSRDHPYGYT

J: TRBJ2-5
V: TRBV7-2
D: -
CDR3: ASSSPILETQY

J: TRBJ1-1
V: TRBV11-2
D: -
CDR3: ASSSGRRGNTEAF

J: TRBJ2-7
V: TRBV14
D: -
CDR3: ASSQDFFGLR

J: TRBJ2-3
V: TRBV4-1
D: -
CDR3: ASSPGTAQY

J: TRBJ1-2
V: TRBV29-1
D: -
CDR3: SVDVPPGGGYT

J: TRBJ2-2
V: TRBV19
D: TRBD1
CDR3: ASRSGQGRAGELF

J: TRBJ2-3
V: TRBV7-8
D: TRBD2
CDR3: ASRRAGALGTDTQY

J: TRBJ2-3
V: TRBV6-6
D: -
CDR3: ASSYSGGFTDTQY

J: TRBJ1-5
V: TRBV2
D: TRBD1
CDR3: ASTVDRGGNQPQH

J: TRBJ2-7
V: TRBV5-5
D: -
CDR3: ASSLAEYEQY

J: TRBJ2-2
V: TRBV9
D: TRBD1
CDR3: ASGPGQGVTGELF

J: TRBJ1-3
V: TRBV19
D: -
CDR3: ASSIADRISGNTIY

J: TRBJ2-3
V: TRBV5-4
D: TRBD2
CDR3: ASRPAGITDTQY

J: TRBJ2-7
V: TRBV19
D: -
CDR3: ASSIGAPGHASYEQY

J: TRBJ1-1
V: TRBV18
D: TRBD1
CDR3: ASSPLNRGTEAF

J: TRBJ2-1
V: TRBV23-1
D: -
CDR3: ASSQSYGGQF

J: TRBJ2-1
V: TRBV6-1
D: -
CDR3: ASSEQANAYNEQF

J: TRBJ1-2
V: TRBV2
D: -
CDR3: ASSGTPVGGYT

J: TRBJ2-1
V: TRBV6-4
D: TRBD2
CDR3: ASSDTSGSVNEQF

J: TRBJ2-7
V: TRBV4-1
D: TRBD2
CDR3: ASSQQLAGFYEQY

J: TRBJ2-3
V: TRBV10-2
D: -
CDR3: ASSGLQTTDTQY

J: TRBJ1-2
V: TRBV11-2
D: TRBD1
CDR3: ASSLSGGRYGYT

J: TRBJ1-1
V: TRBV7-2
D: -
CDR3: ASSFTGTTEAF

J: TRBJ2-3
V: TRBV5-1
D: -
CDR3: ASRRDITDTQY

J: TRBJ2-7
V: TRBV4-2
D: TRBD1
CDR3: ASSLGTGASYEQY

J: TRBJ2-3
V: TRBV29-1
D: TRBD1
CDR3: SVPKRDSVDTQY